The entry that follows covers one T cell receptor beta chain sequence. Its matching antigen is unknown. This sample is drawn from a study of T cell clones after liver transplantation. Study-wide results and limits: Donor-reactive sequences fell more than third party-reactive ones, suggesting partial deletion. Migration into the graft, not deletion, may explain lost graft donor-reactive T cells.

Clones were sequenced by immunoSEQ multiplex PCR, and TCRdb holds only the in-frame ones, with some missing. The repertoire holds 60,000 or so clones, 70% to 80% seen once, with approximately 15% in the top ten. This CDR3 is 14 amino acids long. From germline, CDR1 is SGHTA and CDR2 FQGTGA. The germline V and J ends were trimmed by 5 bases and 4 bases, with 14 bases remaining between them. The clonotype comes from a human donor who received a liver transplant. The genes are TRBV7-3 and TRBJ1-1; D is perhaps TRBD1 (6 bases). The material sequenced was CD4+ T cells from blood, taken before liver transplant. The CDR3 sequence: CASSPQGHGTEAFF. The DNA for the CDR3 is TGTGCCAGCAGCCCCCAGGGGCACGGCACTGAAGCTTTCTTT.